These 4 T cell receptor beta chains were sequenced from one sample in a study of blood T cell repertoires in COVID-19. Libraries were prepared by immunoSEQ multiplex PCR; TCRdb keeps only in-frame clonotypes and omits some of them. The repertoire consists of 130,000 to 150,000 clones, with approximately 84% occurring once and the leading ten covering about 2.6%. The sample was peripheral blood. The receptors stem from a human donor with acute or convalescent COVID-19. The donor label of this sample is uncertain.

V and J are TRBV10-3 and TRBJ1-1; 8 nucleotides align to TRBD1. With 7 bases clipped from V and 1 base from J, the junction kept 11 bases outside the gene matches. Germline loops: CDR1 ENHRY, CDR2 SYGVKD. The CDR3 runs 16 residues. The CDR3 region has the DNA TGTGCCATCAACCCCGGACAGGGAGGGAGGAACACTGAAGCTTTCTTT. This gives the protein CAINPGQGGRNTEAFF.

In this sample, this clone turned up a few times. V and J are TRBV29-1 and TRBJ1-2; a weak D match, TRBD1 (5 bases). CDR1 is SQVTM and CDR2 is ANQGSEA in the germline V gene. V was trimmed by 6 bases and J by 1 base, leaving 12 bases between them. CDR3 size: 13 residues. The CDR3 spells CSVGQSLNYGYTF. The CDR3 DNA reads as TGCAGCGTGGGGCAGAGCCTTAACTATGGCTACACCTTC.

The rearrangement joins TRBV28 to TRBJ2-1; TRBD2 matches at 9 bases. The J segment lost 7 bases and the V segment lost 5 bases, leaving 9 bases of the junction unmatched. CDR3 length equals 15 residues. Germline V lookup: CDR1 MDHEN, CDR2 SYDVKM. The CDR3, as DNA: TGTGCCAGCAGTCCCCCGGCGGGAGGGGCTAATGAGCAGTTCTTC. It translates to CASSPPAGGANEQFF.

The rearrangement uses TRBV3-1 (or the pseudogene TRBV3-2) and TRBJ1-2; D not resolved. Trimming left V 2 bases short and J 4 bases short, with 5 bases between. Germline-derived CDR1 and CDR2 are LGHDT and YNNKEL (reference sequence). The CDR3 has 12 amino acids. The CDR3 loop is CASSQTSYGYTF. DNA for the CDR3: TGTGCCAGCAGCCAAACGAGCTATGGCTACACCTTC.